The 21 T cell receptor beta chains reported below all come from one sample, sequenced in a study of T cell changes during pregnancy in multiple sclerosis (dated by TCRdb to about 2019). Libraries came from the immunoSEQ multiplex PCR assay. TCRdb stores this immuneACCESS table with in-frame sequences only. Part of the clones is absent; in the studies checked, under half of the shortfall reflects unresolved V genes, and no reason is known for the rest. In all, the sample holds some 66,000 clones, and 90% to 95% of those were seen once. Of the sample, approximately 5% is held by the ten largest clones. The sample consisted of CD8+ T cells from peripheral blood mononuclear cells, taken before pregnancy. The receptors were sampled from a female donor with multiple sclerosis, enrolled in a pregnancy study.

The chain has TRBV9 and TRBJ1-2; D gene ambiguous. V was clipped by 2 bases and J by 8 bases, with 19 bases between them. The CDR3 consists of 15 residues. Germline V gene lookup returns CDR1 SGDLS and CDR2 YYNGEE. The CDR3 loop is CASSVGDPPTRGYTF. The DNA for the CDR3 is TGTGCCAGCAGCGTTGGAGATCCCCCAACGAGGGGCTACACCTTC.

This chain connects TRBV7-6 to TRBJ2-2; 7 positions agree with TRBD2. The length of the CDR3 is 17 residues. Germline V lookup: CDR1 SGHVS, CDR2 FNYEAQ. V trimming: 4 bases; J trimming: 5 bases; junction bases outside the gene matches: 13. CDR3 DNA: TGTGCCAGCAGCTCGACCGGGACTAACGGAAGGACCGGGGAGCTGTTTTTT. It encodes CASSSTGTNGRTGELFF.

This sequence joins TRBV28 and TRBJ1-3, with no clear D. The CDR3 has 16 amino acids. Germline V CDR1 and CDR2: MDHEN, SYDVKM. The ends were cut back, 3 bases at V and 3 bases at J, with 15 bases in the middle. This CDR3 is CASSLGRKVIGNTIYF. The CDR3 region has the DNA TGTGCCAGCAGTTTGGGGAGAAAAGTAATTGGAAACACCATATATTTT.

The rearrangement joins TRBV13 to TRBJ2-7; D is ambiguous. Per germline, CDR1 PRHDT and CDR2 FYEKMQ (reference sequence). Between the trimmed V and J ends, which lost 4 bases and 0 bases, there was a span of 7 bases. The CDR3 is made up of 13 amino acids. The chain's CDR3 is CASSSESSYEQYF. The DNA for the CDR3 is TGTGCCAGCAGCTCGGAGAGCTCCTACGAGCAGTACTTC.

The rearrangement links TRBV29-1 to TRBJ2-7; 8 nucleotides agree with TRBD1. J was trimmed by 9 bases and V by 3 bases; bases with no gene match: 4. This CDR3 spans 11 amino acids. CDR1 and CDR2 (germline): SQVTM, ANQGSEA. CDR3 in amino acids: CSVEDRVGQYF. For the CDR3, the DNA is TGCAGCGTTGAGGACAGGGTGGGGCAGTACTTC.

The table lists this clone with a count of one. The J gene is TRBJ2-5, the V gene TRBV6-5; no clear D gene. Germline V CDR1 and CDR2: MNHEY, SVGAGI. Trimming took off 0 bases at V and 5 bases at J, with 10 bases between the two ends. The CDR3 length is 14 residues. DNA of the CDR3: TGTGCCAGCAGTTACTCTGCCGGGTTGGAGACCCAGTACTTC. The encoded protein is CASSYSAGLETQYF.

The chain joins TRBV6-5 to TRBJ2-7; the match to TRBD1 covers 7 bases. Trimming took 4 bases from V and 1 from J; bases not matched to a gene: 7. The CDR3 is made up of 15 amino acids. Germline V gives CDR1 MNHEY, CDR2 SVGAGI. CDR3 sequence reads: CASSWRGQASYEQYF. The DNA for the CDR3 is TGTGCCAGCAGTTGGCGCGGACAGGCATCCTACGAGCAGTACTTC.

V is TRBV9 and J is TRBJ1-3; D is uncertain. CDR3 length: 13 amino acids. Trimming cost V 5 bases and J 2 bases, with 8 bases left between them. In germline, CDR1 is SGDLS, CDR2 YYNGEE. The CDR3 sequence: CASREGTGNTIYF. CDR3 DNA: TGTGCCAGCAGGGAGGGAACTGGAAACACCATATATTTT.

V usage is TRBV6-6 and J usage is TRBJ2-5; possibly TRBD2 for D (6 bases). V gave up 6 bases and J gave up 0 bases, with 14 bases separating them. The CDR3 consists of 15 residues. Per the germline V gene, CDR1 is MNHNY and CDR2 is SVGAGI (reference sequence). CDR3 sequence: CASRPGLSYQETQYF. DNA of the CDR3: TGTGCCAGCAGACCGGGACTGTCGTACCAAGAGACCCAGTACTTC.

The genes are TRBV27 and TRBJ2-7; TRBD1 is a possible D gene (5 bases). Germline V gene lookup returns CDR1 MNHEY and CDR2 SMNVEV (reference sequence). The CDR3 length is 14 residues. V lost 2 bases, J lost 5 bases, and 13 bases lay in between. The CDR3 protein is CASSLRPGFHEQYF. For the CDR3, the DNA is TGTGCCAGCAGTTTACGGCCAGGGTTCCACGAGCAGTACTTC.

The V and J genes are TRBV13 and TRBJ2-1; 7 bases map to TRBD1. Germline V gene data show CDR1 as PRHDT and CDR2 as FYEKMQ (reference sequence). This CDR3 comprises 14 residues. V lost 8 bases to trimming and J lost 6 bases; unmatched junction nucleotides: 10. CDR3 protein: CASGKRGLGNEQFF. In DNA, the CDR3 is TGTGCCAGCGGAAAAAGGGGGCTGGGCAATGAGCAGTTCTTC.

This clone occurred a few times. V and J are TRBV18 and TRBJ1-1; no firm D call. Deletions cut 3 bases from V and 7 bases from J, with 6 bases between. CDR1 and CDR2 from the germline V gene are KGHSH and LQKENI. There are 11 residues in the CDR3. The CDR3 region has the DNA TGTGCCAGCTCACCCGGTAGTGAAGCTTTCTTT. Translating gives CASSPGSEAFF. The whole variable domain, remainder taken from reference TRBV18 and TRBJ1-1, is NAGVMQNPRHLVRRRGQEARLRCSPMKGHSHVYWYRQLPEEGLKFMVYLQKENIIDESGMPKERFSAEFPKEGPSILRIQQVVRGDSAAYFCASSPGSEAFFGQGTRLTVV.

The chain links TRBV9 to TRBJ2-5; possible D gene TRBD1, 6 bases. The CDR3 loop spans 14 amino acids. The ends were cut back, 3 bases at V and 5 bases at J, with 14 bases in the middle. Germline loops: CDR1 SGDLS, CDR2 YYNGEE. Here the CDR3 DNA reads TGTGCCAGCAGCGCCGACCCCGACAGGGAGACCCAGTACTTC. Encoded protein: CASSADPDRETQYF.

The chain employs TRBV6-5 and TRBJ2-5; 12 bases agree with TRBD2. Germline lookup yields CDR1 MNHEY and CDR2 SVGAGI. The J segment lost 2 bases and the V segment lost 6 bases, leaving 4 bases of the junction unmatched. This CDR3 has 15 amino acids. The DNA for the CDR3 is TGTGCCAGCAGGCTAGCGGGGGGGGATCAAGAGACCCAGTACTTC. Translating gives CASRLAGGDQETQYF.

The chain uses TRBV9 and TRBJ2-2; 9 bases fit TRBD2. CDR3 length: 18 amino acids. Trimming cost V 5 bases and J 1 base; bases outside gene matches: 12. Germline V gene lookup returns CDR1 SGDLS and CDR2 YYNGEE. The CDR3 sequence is CASSATSGHRGNTGELFF. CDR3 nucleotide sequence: TGTGCCAGCAGTGCAACTAGCGGGCATCGGGGGAACACCGGGGAGCTGTTTTTT.

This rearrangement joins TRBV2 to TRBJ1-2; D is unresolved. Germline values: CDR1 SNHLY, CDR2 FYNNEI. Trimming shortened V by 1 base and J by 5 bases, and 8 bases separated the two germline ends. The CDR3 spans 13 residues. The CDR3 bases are TGTGCCAGCAGTGAAGGCCGCGGGTATGGCTACACCTTC. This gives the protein CASSEGRGYGYTF.

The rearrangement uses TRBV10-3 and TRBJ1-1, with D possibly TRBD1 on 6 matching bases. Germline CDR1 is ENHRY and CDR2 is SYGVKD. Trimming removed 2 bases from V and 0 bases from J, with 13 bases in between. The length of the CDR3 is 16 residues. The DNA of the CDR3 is TGTGCCATCAGTGAGCGGGCCGCAGGGGTGAACACTGAAGCTTTCTTT. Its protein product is CAISERAAGVNTEAFF.

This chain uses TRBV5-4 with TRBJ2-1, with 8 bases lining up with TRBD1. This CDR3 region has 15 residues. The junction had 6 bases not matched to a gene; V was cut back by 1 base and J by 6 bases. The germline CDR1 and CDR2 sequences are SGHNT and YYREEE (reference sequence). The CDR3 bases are TGTGCCAGCAGCTTGAGGGGACAGGTTACCAATGAGCAGTTCTTC. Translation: CASSLRGQVTNEQFF.

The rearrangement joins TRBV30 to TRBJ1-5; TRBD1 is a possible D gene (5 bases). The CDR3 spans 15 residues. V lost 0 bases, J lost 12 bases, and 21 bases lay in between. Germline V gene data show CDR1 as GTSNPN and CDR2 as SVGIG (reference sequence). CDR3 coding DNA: TGTGCCTGGAGTGTAGGCGGGACCGAGGTTTTTCGCCAGCATTTT. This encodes CAWSVGGTEVFRQHF.

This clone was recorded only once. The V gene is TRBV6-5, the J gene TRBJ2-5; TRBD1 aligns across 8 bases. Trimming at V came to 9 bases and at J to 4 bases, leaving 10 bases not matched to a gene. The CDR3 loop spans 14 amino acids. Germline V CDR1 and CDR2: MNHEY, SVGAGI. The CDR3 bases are TGTGCCAGTCGGCCGGGACAGGAGCGAGAGACCCAGTACTTC. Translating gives CASRPGQERETQYF.

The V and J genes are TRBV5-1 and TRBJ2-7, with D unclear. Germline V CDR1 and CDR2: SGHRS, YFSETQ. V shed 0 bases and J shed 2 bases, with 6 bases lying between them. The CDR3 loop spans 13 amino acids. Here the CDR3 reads CASSLGAAYEQYF. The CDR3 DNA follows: TGCGCCAGCAGCTTGGGGGCAGCCTACGAGCAGTACTTC. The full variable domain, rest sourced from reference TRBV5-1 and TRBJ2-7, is KAGVTQTPRYLIKTRGQQVTLSCSPISGHRSVSWYQQTPGQGLQFLFEYFSETQRNKGNFPGRFSGRQFSNSRSEMNVSTLELGDSALYLCASSLGAAYEQYFGPGTRLTVT.